These 10 T cell receptor beta chains share one sample of origin, sequenced in a study of blood T cell repertoires in COVID-19. Measured with immunoSEQ multiplex PCR; TCRdb has only the in-frame clones, and not every one. The top ten hold over 2% of the sample, which has 300,000 to 350,000 clones, 70% to 90% seen once. The sequencing input was PBMCs or T cells enriched from blood (not recorded which). The receptor source for this set is a man aged 30 to 39 who had recovered from COVID-19.

V and J are TRBV6-2 or TRBV6-3 and TRBJ2-1, with 7 bases lining up with TRBD1. The CDR3 is 18 amino acids. V lost 2 bases and J lost 0; bases outside the gene matches: 10. Germline V gives CDR1 MNHEY, CDR2 SVGEGT. The CDR3 loop reads CASSYNMAGGYSYNEQFF. The DNA for the CDR3 is TGTGCCAGCAGTTACAATATGGCAGGGGGATACTCCTACAATGAGCAGTTCTTC.

The genes are TRBV19 and TRBJ1-6; D unclear. This CDR3 contains 14 residues. CDR1 and CDR2 (germline): LNHDA, SQIVND (reference sequence). V was cut by 4 bases and J by 5 bases, with 9 bases left in between. The CDR3 DNA follows: TGTGCCAGTAGTAGCCACACCGATAATTCACCCCTCCACTTT. The encoded protein is CASSSHTDNSPLHF.

A few counts support this clone. This sample also contains other DNA sequences that code for the same CDR3. V usage is TRBV11-2 and J usage is TRBJ2-7; possibly TRBD1 for D (5 bases). Trimming removed 0 bases at V and 1 base at J, with 10 bases between. Germline CDR1 reads SGHAT; CDR2 reads FQNNGV. The CDR3 is 15 amino acids. The CDR3, as DNA: TGTGCCAGCAGCTTAGATCCCGGACAATCCTACGAGCAGTACTTC. This sequence encodes CASSLDPGQSYEQYF.

The chain carries TRBV6-5 and TRBJ1-2; possible D gene TRBD1, 6 bases. Trimming pared 10 bases from V and 7 bases from J, leaving 25 bases between. The CDR3 runs to 15 residues. Germline-derived CDR1 and CDR2 are MNHEY and SVGAGI. The CDR3 reads CATHRRGARGPGYTF. The CDR3 DNA sequence: TGTGCCACCCACCGCCGGGGGGCGCGTGGCCCTGGCTACACCTTC.

The rearrangement uses TRBV4-3 and TRBJ1-1; TRBD1 might be the D (6 bases). V was shortened by 0 bases and J by 10 bases, with 21 bases between the two germline ends. The germline V gene encodes CDR1 LGHNA and CDR2 YSLEER. CDR3 length equals 16 residues. The CDR3 DNA reads as TGCGCCAGCAGCCAAGATGGGGAGGGGGTTTCGGTAAGAGCTTTCTTT. It codes for CASSQDGEGVSVRAFF.

The rearrangement joins TRBV19 to TRBJ1-6; D not resolved. The CDR3 extends over 15 amino acids. Germline V lookup: CDR1 LNHDA, CDR2 SQIVND (reference sequence). Trimming took 6 bases from V and 0 from J, leaving 9 bases between them. The CDR3 here is CASSYESSYNSPLHF. The CDR3 DNA reads TGTGCCAGTAGCTATGAGAGCTCCTATAATTCACCCCTCCACTTT.

The chain joins TRBV2 to TRBJ1-5; perhaps TRBD1 as D (6 bases). This CDR3 has 13 amino acids. Trimming left V 10 bases short and J 4 bases short, with 14 bases between. Germline lookup yields CDR1 SNHLY and CDR2 FYNNEI. The CDR3 coding sequence is TGTGCCAACTCAGGGGTTGGGAATCAGCCCCAGCATTTT. Amino acids: CANSGVGNQPQHF.

The rearrangement joins TRBV5-1 to TRBJ2-7; TRBD1 aligns across 8 bases. V lost 3 bases to trimming and J lost 4 bases; unmatched junction nucleotides: 6. The CDR3 contains 14 residues. Germline values: CDR1 SGHRS, CDR2 YFSETQ. The CDR3 nucleotides are TGCGCCAGCAGCTCGGGGACAGGACTTTACGAGCAGTACTTC. Translating gives CASSSGTGLYEQYF.

The genes are TRBV19 and TRBJ1-1; a weak D match, TRBD1 (5 bases). The CDR3 is 15 amino acids. V lost 3 bases and J 1 base, leaving 12 bases between the germline ends. CDR1 is LNHDA, CDR2 SQIVND, per germline (reference sequence). The CDR3 here is CASSIGGASNTEAFF. For the CDR3, the DNA is TGTGCCAGTAGTATTGGAGGGGCGTCGAACACTGAAGCTTTCTTT.

V and J are TRBV11-2 and TRBJ2-5; no definite D call. CDR3 size: 14 residues. Germline V gene sequence: CDR1 SGHAT, CDR2 FQNNGV. Trimming removed 1 base at V and 5 bases at J, with 11 bases between. The CDR3 DNA sequence: TGTGCCAGCAGCTTAGGCGCCACCCGGGAGACCCAGTACTTC. It codes for CASSLGATRETQYF.